One and the same sample provided the 9 T cell receptor beta chains below, sequenced in a study of blood T cell repertoires in COVID-19. Data came from immunoSEQ multiplex PCR; TCRdb stores just in-frame clones and leaves some out. The data contain about 190,000 clones, roughly nine tenths of them singletons. Specimen: peripheral blood. Every receptor here comes from a man between 25 and 39 years old with acute or convalescent COVID-19.

A single count supports this clone. The V and J genes are TRBV5-6 and TRBJ2-3, with TRBD2 as a possible D gene (6 bases). Germline loops: CDR1 SGHDT, CDR2 YYEEEE. CDR3 length equals 16 residues. The V and J ends lost 0 bases and 5 bases respectively, with 16 bases between them. The CDR3 region has the DNA TGTGCCAGCAGCTTGGCTAGCTGGGGGGAGGAAGATACGCAGTATTTT. Translation gives CASSLASWGEEDTQYF.

The rearrangement links TRBV28 to TRBJ1-5; TRBD1 is a possible D gene (5 bases). The CDR3 is 13 amino acids. Germline values: CDR1 MDHEN, CDR2 SYDVKM. V shed 6 bases and J shed 2 bases, with 8 bases lying between them. CDR3 loop: CASRARGNQPQHF. CDR3 DNA sequence: TGTGCCAGCAGGGCCAGGGGCAATCAGCCCCAGCATTTT.

The chain recombines TRBV18 with TRBJ1-1; 7 positions match TRBD1. The germline CDR1 and CDR2 sequences are KGHSH and LQKENI. Trimming removed 3 bases from V and 5 bases from J; junction bases left unmatched: 3. The CDR3 spans 13 residues. This CDR3 is CASSPDRVTEAFF. Here the CDR3 DNA reads TGTGCCAGCTCACCCGACAGGGTTACTGAAGCTTTCTTT.

V is TRBV6-2 or TRBV6-3 and J is TRBJ2-7; 7 bases line up with TRBD1. Germline-derived CDR1 and CDR2 are MNHEY and SVGEGT. The CDR3 runs 17 residues. V shed 6 bases, J shed 5 bases, and the junction held 19 bases outside the gene matches. The CDR3 DNA sequence: TGTGCCAGCAGCCCCCATGTGACAGGGTGGAGGTTCCACGAGCAGTACTTC. Translating it yields CASSPHVTGWRFHEQYF.

The chain joins TRBV14 to TRBJ2-7; D remains ambiguous. Trimming took off 2 bases at V and 5 bases at J, with 10 bases between the two ends. The CDR3 consists of 13 residues. Germline V lookup: CDR1 SGHDN, CDR2 FVKESK. In nucleotides, the CDR3 is TGTGCCAGCAGCCAAATCCCAACGGACGAGCAGTACTTC. This translates into CASSQIPTDEQYF.

This chain joins TRBV30 and TRBJ1-4, with D uncertain. This CDR3 spans 11 amino acids. Between the trimmed V and J ends, which lost 4 bases and 16 bases, there was a span of 16 bases. Germline assignment: CDR1 GTSNPN and CDR2 SVGIG (reference sequence). CDR3 residues: CAWMSVPPGFF. The DNA for the CDR3 is TGTGCCTGGATGTCGGTTCCACCGGGGTTTTTT.

The rearrangement links TRBV6-5 to TRBJ1-3; D remains unclear. Trimming removed 10 bases at V and 0 bases at J, with 13 bases between. This CDR3 is built from 14 residues. Germline values: CDR1 MNHEY, CDR2 SVGAGI. CDR3 in amino acids: CATQSRPSGNTIYF. CDR3 DNA: TGTGCCACTCAGTCGAGGCCCTCTGGAAACACCATATATTTT.

V gene TRBV2 combines with J gene TRBJ1-3; D remains ambiguous. This CDR3 spans 14 amino acids. With 4 bases removed from V and 0 bases from J, the gap between germline ends came to 7 bases. Germline CDR1 SNHLY, CDR2 FYNNEI. CDR3 sequence reads: CASSVEASGNTIYF. For the CDR3, the DNA is TGTGCCAGCAGTGTTGAAGCCTCTGGAAACACCATATATTTT. Variable domain in full (rest from reference TRBV2 and TRBJ1-3): EPEVTQTPSHQVTQMGQEVILRCVPISNHLYFYWYRQILGQKVEFLVSFYNNEISEKSEIFDDQFSVERPDGSNFTLKIRSTKLEDSAMYFCASSVEASGNTIYFGEGSWLTVV.

The CDR3, as DNA: TGTGCCAGCAGTTTGTGGGGGACTAGCACAGATACGCAGTATTTT. Residues: CASSLWGTSTDTQYF. This chain links TRBV11-2 with TRBJ2-3, with D perhaps TRBD2 (6 bases). Trimming took off 6 bases at V and 0 bases at J, with 13 bases between the two ends. Germline lookup yields CDR1 SGHAT and CDR2 FQNNGV. The CDR3 runs to 15 residues.